This TCR beta chain came from a study of blood T cell repertoires in COVID-19 (dated by TCRdb to the early 2020s). About the study as a whole: Samples from collaborators originated in the United States, Italy and Spain and spanned both the acute and convalescent phases of COVID-19. The prospective study material was composed of cDNA or gDNA derived from T cells, B-cell-depleted T cells, or PBMCs. Deeply sampled blood TCRbeta repertoires from subjects exposed to, actively infected with, or recovered from COVID-19 were included in the dataset. The repertoires were released in a freely available public database intended as a resource for research on the immune response to SARS-CoV-2. The samples were drawn from two sources: the first 160 participants of the ongoing ImmuneRACE study, and over 1,000 subjects contributed by 6 global collaborators. The sample metadata nearly always contained a de-identified subject ID, COVID-19 status, age in years and sex. Where available, HLA class I and class II types were obtained from metadata supplied by the sample provider rather than from assay-based typing. The investigation overall reported the following: The quantity of clinical and demographic metadata differed by source and by participant and was supplied without curation.

The CDR3 sequence holds 17 residues, the cysteine and phenylalanine included. Just the 51-base CDR3 DNA is kept, in frame starting at base 1. Looking up the germline V gene yields CDR1 MGHRA and CDR2 YSYEKL. V loses 2 bases at its end and J loses 0 bases; junction bases beyond the gene matches: 4. Worth noting for this clone: The antigen it binds to is not known. Nothing much larger sits one base from this clone, and base qualities are not available.

TCRbeta CDR3 regions were amplified from genomic DNA using the immunoSEQ Assay, a bias-controlled multiplex PCR. Under the source paper's analysis protocol: The number of nucleated cells in each sample was estimated by amplification of reference gene primers within the assay. To quantify the absolute abundance of each unique TCRbeta CDR3 rearrangement, sequence reads were collapsed and filtered. Productive Simpson clonality was computed per sample as the square root of Simpson's diversity index over productive rearrangements. TCRdb limited this immuneACCESS table to in-frame rearrangements with V and J called. A share of clones is missing; checked studies link under half to unresolved V genes, and the rest is unexplained. V and J calls and clone size are as listed in that table; D and trimming were resolved from the DNA. Counted in this sample were about 200,000 clones; nearly 90% of them appeared once. The top ten hold roughly a fifth of the sample.

Each collaborating institution followed its own protocols to collect whole blood in K2EDTA tubes. Collaborator samples were shipped for TCRbeta analysis as frozen whole blood, isolated PBMCs, or DNA extracted from either sample type. In this chain, TRBV4-1 is recombined with TRBJ2-1; 10 bases in the junction line up with TRBD1. The clonotype originates from a man between 60 and 70 years old with active or convalescent COVID-19. The specimen was peripheral blood. CDR3 sequence: CASSQPRTGGSYNEQFF. In nucleotides, the sequence is TGCGCCAGCAGCCAACCTCGGACAGGGGGCTCCTACAATGAGCAGTTCTTC.